Listed below are T cell receptor beta chains from one sample, sequenced in a study of lymphopenia after photon versus proton radiotherapy. Libraries were prepared by immunoSEQ multiplex PCR; TCRdb keeps only in-frame clonotypes and omits some of them. The profile shows around 25,000 clones, 84% of them singletons. The sample in question was peripheral blood, obtained from a patient treated with photon-based radiotherapy. The origin of the receptors is a man in his forties or fifties with gastric cancer. CDR3s include the opening cysteine and the closing phenylalanine or tryptophan. A D gene is named only where the DNA matches it firmly. Rows give clone size only sometimes, using once, few, many, or a class for an expanded clone.

clone size	V gene	J gene	D gene	CDR3 length	CDR3 DNA	CDR3 protein
.	TRBV30	TRBJ1-2	.	12	TGTGCCTGGACGGCCAATGACTATGGCTACACCTTC	CAWTANDYGYTF
.	TRBV18	TRBJ1-2	.	14	TGTGCCAGCTCACCAACAGGGCCCGGGGATGGCTACACCTTC	CASSPTGPGDGYTF
.	TRBV5-4	TRBJ2-5	.	14	TGTGCCAGCAGCTTGGCCGGATCGTGGGAGACCCAGTACTTC	CASSLAGSWETQYF
.	TRBV11-1	TRBJ2-5	TRBD2	15	TGTGCCAGCAGCTTAAGAGCGGGAGATAAAGAGACCCAGTACTTC	CASSLRAGDKETQYF
.	TRBV7-9	TRBJ2-2	TRBD1	15	TGTGCCAGCAGCTTAAGGGGACAGGGACCCGGGGAGCTGTTTTTT	CASSLRGQGPGELFF
few	TRBV6-6	TRBJ1-2	TRBD1	13	TGTGCCAGCAGTCCACAGGGGGACTATGGCTACACCTTC	CASSPQGDYGYTF
.	TRBV7-9	TRBJ1-2	.	13	TGTGCCAGCAGCTTAACCGCTAACTATGGCTACACCTTC	CASSLTANYGYTF
.	TRBV5-1	TRBJ2-5	TRBD1	14	TGCGCCAGCAGCTTGGGACAGGGGGGAGAGACCCAGTACTTC	CASSLGQGGETQYF
.	TRBV5-6	TRBJ2-2	.	16	TGTGCCAGCAGCTTGGGGAGTATTCGAAGCACCGGGGAGCTGTTTTTT	CASSLGSIRSTGELFF
.	TRBV2	TRBJ2-7	TRBD2	12	TGTGCCAGCAGTGGGGGGAGGGACGAGCAGTACTTC	CASSGGRDEQYF
.	TRBV27	TRBJ2-5	TRBD1	15	TGTGCCAGCAGTTTGACAGGGGGGGTCCAAGAGACCCAGTACTTC	CASSLTGGVQETQYF
.	TRBV5-7	TRBJ2-7	.	16	TGTGCCAGCAGGCTTGCAACGGTACGTGGCCTCTACGAGCAGTACTTC	CASRLATVRGLYEQYF
.	TRBV7-9	TRBJ2-3	TRBD2	15	TGTGCCAGCAGCCGAAATAGCGGGAGCACAGATACGCAGTATTTT	CASSRNSGSTDTQYF
.	TRBV7-8	TRBJ1-5	TRBD1	15	TGTGCCAGCAGCACCAGGGGGGATAGCAATCAGCCCCAGCATTTT	CASSTRGDSNQPQHF
.	TRBV6-5	TRBJ1-3	.	14	TGTGCCAGCAGGCCGACCCAAACTGGAAACACCATATATTTT	CASRPTQTGNTIYF
.	TRBV9	TRBJ2-7	TRBD1	15	TGTGCCAGCAGCGCGTCCGGGACAGGGGCCTACGAGCAGTACTTC	CASSASGTGAYEQYF
.	TRBV6-6	TRBJ1-4	TRBD1	13	TGTGCCAGCAGTACCGACAGGGGTGAAAAACTGTTTTTT	CASSTDRGEKLFF
.	TRBV6-1	TRBJ2-1	TRBD2	14	TGTGCCAGCAGCCATAGTGACCGCGGGAGTTGGCAGTTCTTC	CASSHSDRGSWQFF
medium-sized	TRBV11-2	TRBJ1-6	.	17	TGTGCCAGCAGCTTAGTACCCACCAGGGGCTCTAATTCACCCCTCCACTTT	CASSLVPTRGSNSPLHF
.	TRBV19	TRBJ2-2	.	11	TGTGCCAGTAGCGGACCCGGGGAGCTGTTTTTT	CASSGPGELFF
.	TRBV11-3	TRBJ2-5	.	16	TGTGCCAGCAGCTCACGGGCAGGGGGCGGGAGTGAGACCCAGTACTTC	CASSSRAGGGSETQYF
.	TRBV4-1	TRBJ2-2	TRBD2	17	TGCGCCAGCAGCCAAGAAGAATGGGAGGGGAACACCGGGGAGCTGTTTTTT	CASSQEEWEGNTGELFF
.	TRBV7-9	TRBJ1-4	.	16	TGTGCCAGCAGCTTAGCGGAGGGCATTCACGGGGGAAAACTGTTTTTT	CASSLAEGIHGGKLFF
.	TRBV5-4	TRBJ2-1	.	13	TGTGCCAGCAGCTTGCCTACCATCAATGAGCAGTTCTTC	CASSLPTINEQFF
.	TRBV9	TRBJ2-2	.	14	TGTGCCAGCAGCGGAGGGGCTACTTTCGGGGAGCTGTTTTTT	CASSGGATFGELFF
.	TRBV9	TRBJ1-4	.	13	TGTGCCAGCAGCCCCTGGGAGGGAGGAAAACTGTTTTTT	CASSPWEGGKLFF
once	TRBV5-8	TRBJ1-2	TRBD1	15	TGTGCCAGCAGCCCCATGTCTACAGGGGTTTCTGGCTACACCTTC	CASSPMSTGVSGYTF
.	TRBV29-1	TRBJ1-2	.	15	TGCAGCGTTGAAGATGTGGCAGGGCGAAGGTATGGCTACACCTTC	CSVEDVAGRRYGYTF
.	TRBV6-5	TRBJ2-1	TRBD2	16	TGTGCCAGCAGTTACCACCCTAGCGGGGGGTACAATGAGCAGTTCTTC	CASSYHPSGGYNEQFF
.	TRBV6-1	TRBJ2-7	.	12	TGTGCCAGCAGTGTAAAGTCCTACGAGCAGTACTTC	CASSVKSYEQYF
.	TRBV5-1	TRBJ1-3	.	18	TGCGCCAGCAGCTTGGCCGGGGGCAGTATACGCGGTGGAAACACCATATATTTT	CASSLAGGSIRGGNTIYF
.	TRBV4-3	TRBJ2-5	TRBD1	16	TGCGCCAGCAGCCAGTCCGGGACAGGGATCCAAGAGACCCAGTACTTC	CASSQSGTGIQETQYF
.	TRBV7-9	TRBJ2-3	.	14	TGTGCCAGCAGCTTAGGAACTAGCACAGATACGCAGTATTTT	CASSLGTSTDTQYF
.	TRBV4-2	TRBJ1-1	.	13	TGTGCCAGCAGCTTAGGTCGGGGCGCTGAAGCTTTCTTT	CASSLGRGAEAFF
.	TRBV11-1	TRBJ1-1	.	12	TGTGCCAGCAGTCACGGGAGGACTGAAGCTTTCTTT	CASSHGRTEAFF
.	TRBV7-3	TRBJ2-5	TRBD2	15	TGTGCCAGCAGTCCCGGGGGGGCCCACGGGGAGACCCAGTACTTC	CASSPGGAHGETQYF
.	TRBV7-2	TRBJ1-6	.	15	TGTGCCAGCAGCCCGGGAGAAGCCCCGAGTTCACCCCTCCACTTT	CASSPGEAPSSPLHF
.	TRBV5-1	TRBJ2-7	TRBD1	14	TGCGCCAGCAGCGGGGACAGGGGTGTCTACGAGCAGTACTTC	CASSGDRGVYEQYF
.	TRBV4-1	TRBJ1-2	.	14	TGCGCCAGCAGCCAGCGGGCCCGACAGAGGGGCTACACCTTC	CASSQRARQRGYTF
.	TRBV7-8	TRBJ1-2	.	16	TGTGCCAGCAGCTTAGGTGGATCAGGGCTCGCCTATGGCTACACCTTC	CASSLGGSGLAYGYTF
.	TRBV29-1	TRBJ2-7	.	14	TGCAGCGTTGTTCCGGGGGCCACCTCCTACGAGCAGTACTTC	CSVVPGATSYEQYF
few	TRBV7-3	TRBJ2-5	.	12	TGTGCCAGCAGCTTAGATGGAGAGACCCAGTACTTC	CASSLDGETQYF
.	TRBV9	TRBJ2-5	.	15	TGTGCCAGCAGCGTCGACACAGGGCGGGGGGAGACCCAGTACTTC	CASSVDTGRGETQYF
.	TRBV10-3	TRBJ2-2	.	15	TGTGCCATCAGTGAACCGTTCGCGAACACCGGGGAGCTGTTTTTT	CAISEPFANTGELFF
.	TRBV5-1	TRBJ2-2	.	14	TGCGCCAGCAGCTTGTTAGCGAACACCGGGGAGCTGTTTTTT	CASSLLANTGELFF
.	TRBV2	TRBJ1-6	.	15	TGTGCCAGCAGTGGAGGACGGGGTCATAATTCACCCCTCCACTTT	CASSGGRGHNSPLHF
.	TRBV6-5	TRBJ1-1	TRBD1	12	TGTGCCAGCAGTGGGACAGTTACTGAAGCTTTCTTT	CASSGTVTEAFF
.	TRBV9	TRBJ2-3	.	13	TGTGCCAGCAGCGTAGGAGGGGGAGATACGCAGTATTTT	CASSVGGGDTQYF
.	TRBV4-1	TRBJ1-5	TRBD1	20	TGCGCCAGCAGCCAAACGGGCCGGGACAGGGCAATTGATAGCAATCAGCCCCAGCATTTT	CASSQTGRDRAIDSNQPQHF
.	TRBV13	TRBJ1-3	.	14	TGTGCCAGCACTACTGGTGGGCAGAGGAACACCATATATTTT	CASTTGGQRNTIYF
.	TRBV5-6	TRBJ2-5	.	11	TGTGCCAGCAGCTTTGGAGAGACCCAGTACTTC	CASSFGETQYF
once	TRBV6-1	TRBJ2-7	TRBD1	14	TGTGCCAGCAGGGTGGACAGGCTATCCTACGAGCAGTACTTC	CASRVDRLSYEQYF